The next 24 T cell receptor beta chains were all read from a single sample in a study of T cell clonality in common variable immunodeficiency. Some clones are missing from TCRdb's copy, which holds only in-frame ones; the method was immunoSEQ multiplex PCR. Recorded here are approximately 34,000 clones, none singletons. The sequenced sample consisted of peripheral blood mononuclear cells. The receptors were sampled from a person aged 18-69 years in good health.

This clone was observed many times. With the read ending 3 residues before the CDR3 end, the germline J gene is used to fill in that end. The chain links TRBV6-1 to TRBJ2-7, with a weak D call TRBD2 (5 bases). CDR3 length: 16 amino acids. Germline CDR1 reads MNHNS; CDR2 reads SASEGT. V was shortened by 1 base and J by 2 bases, with 15 bases between the two germline ends. CDR3 protein: CASSEEAGSAAYEQYF. CDR3 DNA (partial): TGTGCCAGCAGTGAAGAGGCGGGTAGCGCTGCCTACGAG.

This clone was found many times. The read comes to an end 3 residues before the CDR3 does, leaving the germline J gene to fill in the end. The chain uses TRBV20-1 and TRBJ2-7; 10 positions agree with TRBD2. With 2 bases clipped from V and 6 bases from J, the junction kept 4 bases outside the gene matches. Germline CDR1 DFQATT, CDR2 SNEGSKA (reference sequence). This CDR3 contains 13 residues. The sequenced CDR3 bases are TGCAGTGCTAGACTAGCGGGAGTAGGCGAG. Amino acids: CSARLAGVGE. The complete CDR3 sequence is CSARLAGVGEQYF.

In this sample, this clone turned up many times. Read sequence stops 3 residues before the CDR3 end, and the germline J gene provides the missing end. J is TRBJ2-4 and V is TRBV13; 14 nucleotides match TRBD2. V lost 4 bases to trimming and J lost 7 bases; unmatched junction nucleotides: 3. CDR3 length: 15 amino acids. From germline, CDR1 is PRHDT and CDR2 FYEKMQ (reference sequence). The DNA read from the CDR3 is TGTGCCAGCAGCTCCCGGACTAGCGGGAGGAACATT. Protein sequence: CASSSRTSGRNI. The full CDR3 is CASSSRTSGRNIQYF.

Many counts were recorded for this clone. The CDR3 end is not reached by the read, which stops 3 residues before it; the germline J gene fills it in. The J gene is TRBJ2-1, the V gene TRBV9, with 11 bases that match TRBD2. The CDR3 is made up of 16 amino acids. The V gene's germline CDR1 is SGDLS and CDR2 YYNGEE. Trimming removed 1 base from V and 0 bases from J; junction bases left unmatched: 0. The sequenced part of the CDR3 DNA is TGTGCCAGCAGCGTAACTAGCGGGAGCTCCTACAATGAG. Translating it yields CASSVTSGSSYNE. The CDR3, in full, reads CASSVTSGSSYNEQFF.

In this sample, this clone turned up many times. Read coverage stops 3 residues before the CDR3 terminus; the germline J gene supplies the remainder. V usage is TRBV2 and J usage is TRBJ2-5; the match to TRBD2 covers 7 bases. The germline gives CDR1 SNHLY, CDR2 FYNNEI. V shed 6 bases and J 7 bases; nucleotides not matched to a gene: 14. The length of the CDR3 is 15 residues. The covered CDR3 bases are TGTGCCAGCAGGGCGTTTACTAGCGACAGTGGGACC. Translated, it gives CASRAFTSDSGT. In full, the CDR3 is CASRAFTSDSGTQYF.

This clone was detected many times. The CDR3 end is not reached by the read, which stops 3 residues before it; the germline J gene fills it in. This chain connects TRBV4-1 to TRBJ2-3; maybe TRBD2 (5 bases). Germline V gene sequence: CDR1 MGHRA, CDR2 YSYEKL. This CDR3 has 18 residues. Trimming took off 1 base at V and 1 base at J, with 18 bases between the two ends. The sequenced part of the CDR3 DNA is TGCGCCAGCAGCCAAGGGCCGACCGGCGTAGCGCGCACAGATACG. This translates into CASSQGPTGVARTDT. The entire CDR3 protein reads CASSQGPTGVARTDTQYF.

This clone was counted a few times. Coverage ceases 3 residues before the CDR3 finishes, and the germline J gene fills in the end. This rearrangement joins TRBV2 to TRBJ2-7; 8 bases are shared with TRBD2. This CDR3 has 15 amino acids. The germline V gene has CDR1 SNHLY and CDR2 FYNNEI. V was pared by 4 bases and J by 6 bases, with 11 bases of the junction left unmatched. The CDR3 bases that were read are TGTGCCAGCAGTGTGGGGGGGACTAGGAGGGCCGAG. Its translation is CASSVGGTRRAE. The entire CDR3 protein reads CASSVGGTRRAEQYF.

This clone has ten or more counts. The read halts 3 residues ahead of the CDR3 end, with the missing end drawn from the germline J gene. The chain carries TRBV7-9 and TRBJ2-3; no definite D call. The CDR3 is 13 residues long. Trimming stripped 0 bases from V and 6 bases from J, with 7 bases between. Germline assignment: CDR1 SEHNR and CDR2 FQNEAQ (reference sequence). CDR3: CASSLAGSDTQYF. The sequenced part of the CDR3 DNA is TGTGCCAGCAGCTTAGCAGGGTCGGATACG.

This clone occurred many times. The read terminates 3 residues before the CDR3 end, so the remaining end is supplied by the germline J gene. V is TRBV19 and J is TRBJ1-5, with 9 nucleotides matching TRBD1. V lost 5 bases and J lost 4; bases outside the gene matches: 18. The CDR3 has 19 residues. In germline, CDR1 is LNHDA, CDR2 SQIVND (reference sequence). The CDR3 bases that were read are TGTGCCAGTAGTCATACAGGGGGCGGTCGGGGCTTAGCAAATCAGCCC. It specifies CASSHTGGGRGLANQP. The entire CDR3 is CASSHTGGGRGLANQPQHF.

This clone was picked up many times. The covered CDR3 bases are TGTGCCAGCAGCTCAGGGGCGAGTGGC. Translation: CASSSGASG. The CDR3 reads in full as CASSSGASGYTF. The chain carries TRBV5-6 and TRBJ1-2, with D perhaps matching TRBD1 (6 bases). The read terminates 3 residues ahead of where the CDR3 ends, so the germline J gene completes it. Trimming cost V 3 bases and J 7 bases, with 10 bases left between them. CDR1 and CDR2 from the germline V gene are SGHDT and YYEEEE. The CDR3 is 12 residues long. Full variable domain (outside the CDR3, taken from reference TRBV5-6 and TRBJ1-2): DAGVTQSPTHLIKTRGQQVTLRCSPKSGHDTVSWYQQALGQGPQFIFQYYEEEERQRGNFPDRFSGHQFPNYSSELNVNALLLGDSALYLCASSSGASGYTFGSGTRLTVV.

This clone was detected many times. The CDR3 goes on 3 residues after the read ends, and that part is filled in from the germline J gene. This rearrangement joins TRBV5-6 to TRBJ2-7; D perhaps matches TRBD2 (6 bases). The CDR3 spans 14 residues. Germline V gene data show CDR1 as SGHDT and CDR2 as YYEEEE. Trimming removed 1 base at V and 0 bases at J, with 8 bases between. The CDR3 loop reads CASSLTTSSYEQYF. Partial CDR3 DNA: TGTGCCAGCAGCTTGACGACTAGCTCCTACGAG.

This clone was picked up many times. The CDR3 end is not reached by the read, which stops 3 residues before it; the germline J gene fills it in. V is TRBV20-1 and J is TRBJ1-2; 9 nucleotides agree with TRBD1. Trimming removed 0 bases from V and 2 bases from J; junction bases left unmatched: 7. Germline assignment: CDR1 DFQATT and CDR2 SNEGSKA (reference sequence). CDR3 length: 16 amino acids. CDR3 DNA (partial): TGCAGTGCTAGAGATCCCACCGGACAGGGGAACTATGGC. This translates into CSARDPTGQGNYG. The whole CDR3 reads CSARDPTGQGNYGYTF.

This clone has at least ten counts. Sequencing ends 3 residues short of the CDR3 end; the germline J gene provides the rest. The sample has other DNA sequences that encode this CDR3 too. The chain recombines TRBV20-1 with TRBJ1-4; 7 positions agree with TRBD1. The V gene's germline CDR1 is DFQATT and CDR2 SNEGSKA (reference sequence). With V trimmed by 5 bases and J by 7 bases, 7 bases remained unmatched. There are 13 residues in the CDR3. CDR3 residues: CSAHPGGGEKLFF. The CDR3 bases that were read are TGCAGTGCTCACCCAGGGGGTGGTGAAAAA.

This clone was observed many times. The CDR3 sequence: CASSLVSGSRTQYF. The CDR3 DNA, read in part, is TGTGCCAGCAGCTTAGTTAGCGGGAGTCGAACG. The V and J genes are TRBV11-2 and TRBJ2-3, with 9 bases identical to TRBD2. The read ends 3 residues early relative to the CDR3; the germline J gene fills the gap. Germline values: CDR1 SGHAT, CDR2 FQNNGV. CDR3 length equals 14 residues.

This clone was picked up many times. Sequencing ends 3 residues short of the CDR3 end; the germline J gene provides the rest. V gene TRBV7-9 combines with J gene TRBJ2-2, with D possibly being TRBD2 (5 bases). V lost 5 bases to trimming and J lost 1 base, with 11 bases between them. This CDR3 is 15 amino acids long. CDR1 is SEHNR and CDR2 is FQNEAQ in the germline V gene (reference sequence). CDR3 DNA (partial): TGTGCCAGCAGCCCCGGACTGCGGAACACCGGGGAG. Its protein is CASSPGLRNTGE. The full-length CDR3 reads as CASSPGLRNTGELFF.

A word on this clone: Read coverage stops 3 residues before the CDR3 terminus; the germline J gene supplies the remainder. This chain joins TRBV19 and TRBJ1-5; 9 nucleotides align to TRBD1. The trim removed 1 base at V and 2 bases at J, leaving 3 bases unmatched. The CDR3 extends over 16 amino acids. Germline V gene lookup returns CDR1 LNHDA and CDR2 SQIVND (reference sequence). The CDR3 loop is CASSIVQGARNQPQHF. The CDR3 DNA, read in part, is TGTGCCAGTAGTATAGTACAGGGGGCTCGCAATCAGCCC.

This clone was counted at least ten times. The read finishes 3 residues shy of the CDR3 end, and the germline J gene is used to complete it. The J gene is TRBJ2-5, the V gene TRBV7-2, with a possible D match to TRBD2 (5 bases). This CDR3 contains 13 residues. V was clipped by 3 bases and J by 1 base, with 6 bases between them. Germline-derived CDR1 and CDR2 are SGHTA and FQGNSA. The CDR3 sequence: CASSLRVQETQYF. The part of the CDR3 DNA that was read is TGTGCCAGCAGCTTGAGGGTCCAAGAGACC.

This clone was picked up many times. Read data end 3 residues before the CDR3 end; the end is taken from the germline J gene. The rearrangement uses TRBV28 and TRBJ2-6; TRBD1 matches at 11 bases. The junction had 5 bases not matched to a gene; V was cut back by 10 bases and J by 0 bases. The CDR3 is 16 residues long. Germline values: CDR1 MDHEN, CDR2 SYDVKM. The CDR3 loop reads CAIAGTGGSGANVLTF. CDR3 DNA (partial): TGTGCCATCGCCGGGACAGGGGGCTCTGGGGCCAACGTC.

This clone was observed at least ten times. Coverage ceases 3 residues before the CDR3 finishes, and the germline J gene fills in the end. The rearrangement joins TRBV4-2 to TRBJ2-7; 9 bases line up with TRBD1. The CDR3 extends over 14 amino acids. With 0 bases clipped from V and 3 bases from J, the junction kept 0 bases outside the gene matches. Germline CDR1 is LGHNA and CDR2 is YNFKEQ. This CDR3 reads CASSQEGQGYEQYF. The CDR3 bases that were read are TGTGCCAGCAGCCAAGAGGGACAGGGCTACGAG.

This clone was counted many times. The read terminates 3 residues before the CDR3 end, so the remaining end is supplied by the germline J gene. The chain combines TRBV6-2 or TRBV6-3 with TRBJ2-7, with D maybe TRBD2 (6 bases). CDR3 length: 15 amino acids. With 3 bases removed from V and 2 bases from J, the gap between germline ends came to 14 bases. CDR1 and CDR2 from the germline V gene are MNHEY and SVGEGT. CDR3 DNA, as far as it was read: TGTGCCAGCAGTTATGGTTGGGACTCAACCTACGAG. It translates to CASSYGWDSTYE. The whole CDR3 protein is CASSYGWDSTYEQYF.

The sample holds many counts of this clone. The read stops 3 residues short of the end of the CDR3; the missing end is completed from the germline J gene. The rearrangement joins TRBV20-1 to TRBJ2-2; 8 bases fit TRBD1. Germline V gives CDR1 DFQATT, CDR2 SNEGSKA (reference sequence). This CDR3 has 16 residues. V was pared by 0 bases and J by 5 bases, with 8 bases of the junction left unmatched. The CDR3 protein is CSARDRTGLRTGELFF. The CDR3 DNA, read in part, is TGCAGTGCTAGAGACAGGACAGGGTTAAGGACCGGGGAG.

This clone was observed at least ten times. The read ends 3 residues early relative to the CDR3; the germline J gene fills the gap. The chain employs TRBV15 and TRBJ2-5; no clear D. V lost 5 bases and J lost 5, with 9 bases in between. Germline V CDR1 and CDR2: LNHNV, YYDKDF (reference sequence). This CDR3 region has 12 residues. Partial CDR3 DNA: TGTGCCACCAGCGGAGCCGGGGAGACC. Translation gives CATSGAGET. The full CDR3 reads CATSGAGETQYF.

This clone was recorded at least ten times. Coverage ceases 3 residues before the CDR3 finishes, and the germline J gene fills in the end. V is TRBV10-1 and J is TRBJ2-7, with D perhaps TRBD1 (6 bases). This CDR3 is built from 15 residues. Germline CDR1 and CDR2: WNHNN and SYGVQD (reference sequence). V was cut by 6 bases and J by 0 bases, with 15 bases left in between. CDR3 sequence reads: CASSPGTLSSYEQYF. The part of the CDR3 DNA that was read is TGCGCCAGCAGCCCCGGGACACTGAGCTCCTACGAG.

This clone was counted at least ten times. The sequenced fragment ends 3 residues before the CDR3 boundary, so the rest is inferred from the germline J gene. This rearrangement joins TRBV6-4 to TRBJ2-3; tentatively, D is TRBD1 (5 bases). The germline gives CDR1 MRHNA, CDR2 SNTAGT. V was cut by 3 bases and J by 0 bases, with 10 bases left in between. The CDR3 contains 15 residues. CDR3 sequence: CASSEGASSTDTQYF. The part of the CDR3 DNA that was read is TGTGCCAGCAGTGAAGGGGCTTCTAGCACAGATACG.